Listed here is a single TCR beta chain. These data originate in a study of blood T cell repertoires in COVID-19. Across the whole study: Acute and convalescent COVID-19 samples came from the United States, Italy and Spain. PBMCs, B-cell-depleted T cells, or T cells provided the cDNA or gDNA that made up the material.

This CDR3 is built from 17 residues. Original processing methods: Amplified reference gene primers provided the basis for estimating nucleated cell counts. Clones were read by immunoSEQ multiplex PCR, and TCRdb kept only the in-frame ones, dropping some. The V and J calls and clone size are taken from that table; D and trimming were inferred from the DNA. The sample lists 200,000 to 250,000 clones, roughly nine tenths occurring once. The sample was PBMCs or T cells enriched from blood (not recorded which). The rearrangement uses TRBV1 and TRBJ2-3; the table's D call, TRBD2, was not checked against the DNA. TRBV1 represents a pseudogene. This clonotype originated in a woman in her 30s who had recovered from COVID-19. The CDR3 sequence: CTSSQVGGVSKAYTQYF. The DNA of the CDR3 is TGCACCAGCAGCCAAGTTGGAGGTGTCAGCAAGGCGTATACGCAGTATTTT.